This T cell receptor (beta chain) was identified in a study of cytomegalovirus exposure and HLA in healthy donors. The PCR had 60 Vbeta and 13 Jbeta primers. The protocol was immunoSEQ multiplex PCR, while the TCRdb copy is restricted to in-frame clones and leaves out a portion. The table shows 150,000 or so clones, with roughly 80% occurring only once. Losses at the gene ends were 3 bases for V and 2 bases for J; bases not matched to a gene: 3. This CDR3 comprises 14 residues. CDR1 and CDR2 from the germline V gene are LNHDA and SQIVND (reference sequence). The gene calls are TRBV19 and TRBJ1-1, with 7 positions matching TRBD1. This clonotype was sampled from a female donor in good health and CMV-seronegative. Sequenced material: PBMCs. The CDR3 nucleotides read TGTGCCAGTAGTATGGGGGACAGAAACACTGAAGCTTTCTTT. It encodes CASSMGDRNTEAFF.